This entry lists 30 T cell receptor beta chains sequenced from one sample in a study of identical twins. TCRdb fed the 5' RACE reads into MiXCR, producing one record per CDR3 protein. This table holds 350,000 to 600,000 distinct CDR3 sequences, approximately 15% found once. This sample also appeared in a second study, on yellow fever vaccine responses in identical twins.

Sequencing used CD4+ T cells sorted from blood. The origin of the receptors is a woman aged 18-30 years in good health.

This clonotype has more than one count but fewer than ten. The chain recombines TRBV29-1 with TRBJ2-1; 7 bases align to TRBD2. Germline CDR1 reads SQVTM; CDR2 reads ANQGSEA. Germline trimming cut 2 bases from V and 7 bases from J; bases unmatched to any gene: 5. The CDR3 runs 13 residues. The CDR3 reads CSVEWGGVNEQFF. As DNA, the CDR3 is TGCAGCGTTGAATGGGGGGGGGTAAATGAGCAGTTCTTC.

This clonotype was detected ten times or more. The chain combines TRBV7-2 with TRBJ2-7; 8 bases line up with TRBD2. V was clipped by 1 base and J by 2 bases; unmatched bases: 4. This CDR3 is 15 amino acids long. CDR1 SGHTA and CDR2 FQGNSA come from the germline V gene. The CDR3, as DNA: TGTGCCAGCAGCTTAGAACGCGGGAGGACCTACGAGCAGTACTTC. This sequence encodes CASSLERGRTYEQYF.

The rearrangement links TRBV18 to TRBJ2-3, with 9 bases lining up with TRBD1. Germline CDR1 and CDR2: KGHSH and LQKENI. V trimming: 2 bases; J trimming: 0 bases; junction bases outside the gene matches: 12. This CDR3 is 19 amino acids long. For the CDR3, the DNA is TGTGCCAGCTCACCAACAGGGGGCTTAGGATCGTCTAGCACAGATACGCAGTATTTT. Amino acid sequence: CASSPTGGLGSSSTDTQYF.

The rearrangement links TRBV12-5 to TRBJ2-1; D possibly corresponds to TRBD2 (6 bases). The CDR3 is 14 residues long. Trimming stripped 1 base from V and 9 bases from J, with 13 bases between. Germline loops: CDR1 LGHNT, CDR2 FRNRAP. The CDR3 protein is CASGLDSIAAEQFF. CDR3 nucleotides: TGTGCTAGTGGTTTGGACTCTATAGCGGCTGAGCAGTTCTTC.

The chain links TRBV4-2 to TRBJ2-1, with a weak D call TRBD1 (5 bases). Germline loops: CDR1 LGHNA, CDR2 YNFKEQ. This CDR3 spans 18 amino acids. V dropped 2 bases and J dropped 3 bases, with 20 bases sitting between them. The CDR3 here is CASSQPGKGSSVYNEQFF. The CDR3 coding sequence is TGTGCCAGCAGCCAACCCGGAAAGGGGTCCAGCGTCTACAATGAGCAGTTCTTC.

The rearrangement uses TRBV10-3 and TRBJ2-3, with D possibly TRBD1 on 6 matching bases. CDR1 and CDR2 from the germline V gene are ENHRY and SYGVKD. Trimming removed 0 bases at V and 1 base at J, with 11 bases between. This CDR3 comprises 16 residues. The CDR3 loop is CAISESAGAGTDTQYF. CDR3 nucleotides: TGTGCCATCAGTGAGTCGGCAGGGGCGGGCACAGATACGCAGTATTTT.

This clonotype has more than one count but fewer than ten. DNA for the CDR3: TGTGCCAGCTGCCCCTCTAGCGGGAGATTTGGGGGGGGGACAGATACGCAGTATTTT. Amino acid sequence: CASCPSSGRFGGGTDTQYF. The chain employs TRBV28 and TRBJ2-3; TRBD2 aligns across 10 bases. Germline-derived CDR1 and CDR2 are MDHEN and SYDVKM. Losses at the gene ends were 8 bases for V and 3 bases for J; bases not matched to a gene: 20. This CDR3 has 19 residues.

J is TRBJ2-7 and V is TRBV4-3, with 8 bases matching TRBD2. The germline CDR1 and CDR2 sequences are LGHNA and YSLEER. The CDR3 contains 15 residues. Trimming at V came to 3 bases and at J to 2 bases, leaving 6 bases not matched to a gene. The CDR3 DNA is TGCGCCAGCAGCCAGGCCGGGACTAGAGCCTACGAGCAGTACTTC. It specifies CASSQAGTRAYEQYF.

This clonotype was seen a few times. The chain has TRBV4-2 and TRBJ2-2; the D is unclear. Germline CDR1 LGHNA, CDR2 YNFKEQ. The CDR3 has 15 residues. Trimming removed 4 bases from V and 4 bases from J, with 13 bases in between. In nucleotides, the CDR3 is TGTGCCAGCAGCCGGCCTGGAGATACCACCGGGGAGCTGTTTTTT. Translated, it gives CASSRPGDTTGELFF.

This clonotype was seen a few times. V is TRBV7-9 and J is TRBJ2-7; tentatively, D is TRBD1 or TRBD2 (6 bases each). The CDR3 contains 13 residues. Trimming left V 1 base short and J 6 bases short, with 10 bases between. CDR1 is SEHNR, CDR2 FQNEAQ, per germline (reference sequence). The CDR3 DNA reads as TGTGCCAGCAGCTTAGGGGGGGCCAGCGAGCAGTACTTC. It encodes CASSLGGASEQYF.

This clonotype appeared a few times. V usage is TRBV11-2 and J usage is TRBJ2-7, with 9 bases lining up with TRBD2. Germline loops: CDR1 SGHAT, CDR2 FQNNGV. CDR3 length: 13 residues. After removal of 5 bases from V and 7 bases from J, the junction contained 6 bases not matched to a gene. The CDR3 nucleotides are TGTGCCAGCAGCCTTGGACTAGCGCAAGAGCAGTACTTC. Protein: CASSLGLAQEQYF.

A few counts support this clonotype. The chain recombines TRBV20-1 with TRBJ2-7; TRBD2 matches at 7 bases. Germline trimming cut 7 bases from V and 2 bases from J; bases unmatched to any gene: 14. CDR1 and CDR2 (germline): DFQATT, SNEGSKA (reference sequence). The CDR3 covers 15 residues. The CDR3 DNA sequence: TGCAGTGGACGAGGGACTACCATACTGACCTACGAGCAGTACTTC. Encoded protein: CSGRGTTILTYEQYF.

This clonotype occurred a few times. V gene TRBV7-2 combines with J gene TRBJ2-5; 7 nucleotides match TRBD2. V lost 1 base, J lost 4 bases, and 6 bases stayed unmatched. This CDR3 is built from 15 residues. Germline-derived CDR1 and CDR2 are SGHTA and FQGNSA. The CDR3, as DNA: TGTGCCAGCAGCTTAGTTCGGGGGGTAAGAGAGACCCAGTACTTC. Residues: CASSLVRGVRETQYF.

The gene calls are TRBV20-1 and TRBJ2-7, with D unclear. Deletions cut 4 bases from V and 2 bases from J, with 3 bases between. CDR1 and CDR2 (germline): DFQATT, SNEGSKA (reference sequence). This CDR3 region has 10 residues. The CDR3 loop is CSAIPYEQYF. CDR3 DNA: TGCAGTGCTATACCCTACGAGCAGTACTTC.

This clonotype came up many times. The V gene is TRBV7-9, the J gene TRBJ2-2; no clear D gene. The CDR3 covers 15 residues. The germline gives CDR1 SEHNR, CDR2 FQNEAQ (reference sequence). Trimming took off 1 base at V and 0 bases at J, with 6 bases between the two ends. The CDR3 reads CASSLVSANTGELFF. In DNA form, the CDR3 reads TGTGCCAGCAGCTTAGTATCAGCGAACACCGGGGAGCTGTTTTTT.

The chain links TRBV20-1 to TRBJ1-3, with D uncertain. The V gene's germline CDR1 is DFQATT and CDR2 SNEGSKA (reference sequence). Trimming took off 3 bases at V and 2 bases at J, with 8 bases between the two ends. CDR3 length: 13 amino acids. CDR3 sequence (DNA): TGCAGTGCTAGGCGGGAAGCTGGAAACACCATATATTTT. This translates into CSARREAGNTIYF.

This clonotype was counted many times. The chain links TRBV20-1 to TRBJ2-3; 7 nucleotides agree with TRBD2. V trimming: 6 bases; J trimming: 4 bases; junction bases outside the gene matches: 10. Germline lookup yields CDR1 DFQATT and CDR2 SNEGSKA (reference sequence). The CDR3 extends over 14 amino acids. In nucleotides, the CDR3 is TGCAGTGCCGTAGAAAGGCGGGGGTCAGATACGCAGTATTTT. Encoded protein: CSAVERRGSDTQYF.

This clonotype has more than one count but fewer than ten. The J gene is TRBJ2-1, the V gene TRBV6-6; no reliable D call. Per the germline V gene, CDR1 is MNHNY and CDR2 is SVGAGI (reference sequence). The CDR3 contains 11 residues. Trimming left V 2 bases short and J 11 bases short, with 7 bases between. DNA for the CDR3: TGTGCCAGCAGTTACAAGGCTAAGCAGTTCTTC. Amino acids: CASSYKAKQFF.

This clonotype was seen a handful of times. V usage is TRBV7-2 and J usage is TRBJ2-3; TRBD1 agrees at 8 bases. The germline V gene encodes CDR1 SGHTA and CDR2 FQGNSA. Trimming took 5 bases from V and 7 from J; bases not matched to a gene: 11. This CDR3 has 15 residues. DNA for the CDR3: TGTGCCAGCAGCCCAGGGGACAGGTCCGGGTATACGCAGTATTTT. It encodes CASSPGDRSGYTQYF.

The chain is built from TRBV2 and TRBJ1-2; D is possibly TRBD1 (5 bases). The CDR3 loop spans 14 amino acids. Trimming left V 5 bases short and J 4 bases short, with 14 bases between. Germline CDR1 reads SNHLY; CDR2 reads FYNNEI. The CDR3 reads CASSTGTDSYGYTF. CDR3 sequence (DNA): TGTGCCAGCAGTACCGGGACCGACTCCTATGGCTACACCTTC. The whole variable domain, remainder taken from reference TRBV2 and TRBJ1-2, is EPEVTQTPSHQVTQMGQEVILRCVPISNHLYFYWYRQILGQKVEFLVSFYNNEISEKSEIFDDQFSVERPDGSNFTLKIRSTKLEDSAMYFCASSTGTDSYGYTFGSGTRLTVV.

In its sample, this clonotype was seen a few times. This chain links TRBV19 with TRBJ2-5, with a weak D call TRBD1 (6 bases). The germline V and J ends were trimmed by 10 bases and 2 bases, with 14 bases remaining between them. The CDR3 extends over 13 amino acids. Germline V lookup: CDR1 LNHDA, CDR2 SQIVND (reference sequence). The chain's CDR3 is CANSTGEQETQYF. CDR3 sequence (DNA): TGTGCCAACTCGACAGGCGAGCAAGAGACCCAGTACTTC.

This clonotype appeared many times. CDR3 DNA: TGCGCCAGCAGCTACCAGTCCTACAGGGACCTCTACGAGCAGTACTTC. Amino acids: CASSYQSYRDLYEQYF. The genes are TRBV5-1 and TRBJ2-7, with D perhaps matching TRBD1 (6 bases). The germline CDR1 and CDR2 sequences are SGHRS and YFSETQ. The CDR3 has 16 amino acids. V lost 3 bases to trimming and J lost 3 bases, with 19 bases between them.

V usage is TRBV20-1 and J usage is TRBJ2-5; D possibly corresponds to TRBD2 (5 bases). V was pared by 4 bases and J by 4 bases, with 10 bases between. The CDR3 has 12 amino acids. Germline V gives CDR1 DFQATT, CDR2 SNEGSKA (reference sequence). In nucleotides, the CDR3 is TGCAGTGCTATTATAGGAGGAGAGACCCAGTACTTC. Translating gives CSAIIGGETQYF.

This clonotype was picked up a small number of times. This CDR3 reads CASRTAGGNEQFF. The DNA of the CDR3 is TGTGCCAGCAGGACCGCGGGGGGAAATGAGCAGTTCTTC. The rearrangement links TRBV12-3 or TRBV12-4 to TRBJ2-1; TRBD2 matches at 8 bases. The CDR3 is made up of 13 amino acids. The V and J ends lost 6 bases and 7 bases, in that order; junction bases with no gene match: 5.

This clonotype was seen a few times. The J gene is TRBJ2-2, the V gene TRBV20-1, with a possible D match to TRBD1 (6 bases). Germline assignment: CDR1 DFQATT and CDR2 SNEGSKA (reference sequence). This CDR3 has 15 residues. V lost 4 bases and J 4 bases, leaving 16 bases between the germline ends. CDR3 DNA sequence: TGCAGTGCTAACGAACAGGGATGGGGCACCGGGGAGCTGTTTTTT. As protein: CSANEQGWGTGELFF.

The V call is TRBV6-1, the J call TRBJ2-7, with 11 bases aligning to TRBD1. Trimming cost V 7 bases and J 5 bases; bases outside gene matches: 10. In germline, CDR1 is MNHNS, CDR2 SASEGT. This CDR3 region has 15 residues. CDR3 residues: CASTTTGQGANEQYF. In DNA, the CDR3 is TGTGCCAGCACTACCACAGGACAGGGGGCCAACGAGCAGTACTTC.

Only a few counts were recorded for this clonotype. This rearrangement joins TRBV29-1 to TRBJ1-2; 7 nucleotides align to TRBD1. Per the germline V gene, CDR1 is SQVTM and CDR2 is ANQGSEA. J lost 7 bases, V lost 7 bases, and 9 bases had no gene match. The CDR3 has 12 residues. The CDR3, as DNA: TGCAGCGCGGGACAGCCTCCCCTTGGCTACACCTTC. As protein: CSAGQPPLGYTF.

V and J are TRBV7-3 and TRBJ2-3; the D gene could be TRBD1 or TRBD2 (5 bases each). Germline V lookup: CDR1 SGHTA, CDR2 FQGTGA. The CDR3 sequence is 15 residues long. V lost 2 bases, J lost 1 base, and 10 bases lay in between. CDR3 loop: CASSLDGARTDTQYF. CDR3 nucleotide sequence: TGTGCCAGCAGCTTAGACGGGGCCCGCACAGATACGCAGTATTTT.

This clonotype was seen a few times. This chain links TRBV6-2 or TRBV6-3 with TRBJ2-7, with D perhaps being TRBD1 or TRBD2 (5 bases each). CDR1 and CDR2 (germline): MNHEY, SVGEGT. Trimming pared 6 bases from V and 2 bases from J, leaving 14 bases between. CDR3 length: 14 residues. CDR3 DNA sequence: TGTGCCAGCAGACCCGGGACGGGTCCCTACGAGCAGTACTTC. Its translation is CASRPGTGPYEQYF.

This clonotype was seen more than once but under ten times. V usage is TRBV27 and J usage is TRBJ2-7; D is ambiguous. The CDR3 extends over 14 amino acids. Germline V CDR1 and CDR2: MNHEY, SMNVEV (reference sequence). Deletions cut 11 bases from V and 1 base from J, with 18 bases between. For the CDR3, the DNA is TGTGCCTCCGGAGTGGCGTCAAATTCCTACGAGCAGTACTTC. Its protein is CASGVASNSYEQYF.